This T cell receptor (beta chain) was sequenced for a study of T cell repertoires in cytomegalovirus infection (dated by TCRdb to the late 2010s). Describing the broader study: Donor HLA type was relevant to the analysis, as public TCR beta signatures indicated carriage of CMV infection together with the matching HLA type. General conclusions and limits of the study: In both this cohort and an independent cohort of some 380 donors, the cumulative frequency of public TCR beta family members distinguished carriers of CMV infection plus the relevant HLA type. The ex vivo response was dominated by HLA-C-restricted CMV-specific TCR beta clonotypes, and the single most frequent clonotype in two of eight donors was supplied by these HLA-C-restricted clonotypes.

The sequencer was an Illumina HiSeq 1500. TCRdb passed the public sequencing reads through fastp at Q25 and MiXCR, retaining productive beta sequences. Rows matching on CDR3 protein sequence are summarized as one entry with the most common DNA and genes. The table for this sample lists 200,000 to 300,000 distinct CDR3 sequences; roughly 10% of them were counted only once. About 16% of the sample belongs to the ten largest clones. From its cysteine to its phenylalanine, the CDR3 spans 14 amino acids. The only DNA kept is the CDR3, 42 bases in frame from the first base. The CDR1 and CDR2 encoded by the germline V gene are LGHNA and YSLEER. At the junction V is shortened by 1 base and J by 6 bases, with 12 bases in between. This clonotype was recorded at least ten times. Its binding antigen is unknown. No per-base quality is available; no much larger clone lies one base away.

The clonotype comes from a human donor in good health (CMV status not recorded). Some clones in this sample may be carry-over from other donors' samples. The sequence is built from TRBV4-3 and TRBJ1-2, with no D gene named confidently. The sample consisted of PBMCs. In nucleotides, the sequence is TGCGCCAGCAGCCAAGGCAGACTGAGGGATGGCTACACCTTC. Its translation reads: CASSQGRLRDGYTF.